Listed here is a single T cell receptor beta chain. The antigen remains undetermined. The CDR3 sequence is 15 residues long. The V gene's germline CDR1 is MNHEY and CDR2 SMNVEV (reference sequence). V lost 0 bases, J lost 7 bases, and 15 bases lay in between. Data came from immunoSEQ multiplex PCR; TCRdb stores just in-frame clones and leaves some out. The profile shows 200,000 to 250,000 clones, over 80% of them singletons. This sample stems from a study of cytomegalovirus exposure and HLA in healthy donors. Study results and caveats: Most TCR sequences were rare, but some public TCRs occurred in many donors. A list of 150 to 200 TCR beta chains associated with cytomegalovirus was given. The authors confirmed in vitro that three CMV-associated chains were specific for CMV antigens.

The TCR originated in a woman aged 18-30 years in good health and CMV-seronegative. The J gene is TRBJ1-1, the V gene TRBV27; D perhaps matches TRBD1 (5 bases). Material for sequencing was PBMCs. In DNA, the CDR3 is TGTGCCAGCAGTTTATCCCGGGACGGAGGGATTGAAGCTTTCTTT. It translates to CASSLSRDGGIEAFF.